Below are 2 T cell receptor beta chains sequenced from a single sample in a study of neoadjuvant anti-PD-1 for oral cavity cancer. The repertoire was sequenced with immunoSEQ multiplex PCR; TCRdb's copy has only in-frame clones and lacks some. The sample shows around 17,000 clones, 50% to 70% of them seen only once. Here the sequenced sample was PBMCs, taken before nivolumab (anti-PD-1) treatment. These receptors were taken from a person between 40 and 85 years old with oral cavity squamous cell carcinoma.

This clone has a handful of counts. The chain joins TRBV5-4 to TRBJ2-7; D could derive from TRBD1 or TRBD2 (6 bases each). The CDR3 runs 16 residues. The germline V gene encodes CDR1 SGHNT and CDR2 YYREEE (reference sequence). Trimming removed 4 bases at V and 4 bases at J, with 21 bases between. In DNA, the CDR3 is TGTGCCAGCAGCCCGGGAGAGGGCAGGGGTATATACGAGCAGTACTTC. Translated, it gives CASSPGEGRGIYEQYF.

The chain joins TRBV13 to TRBJ2-3, with TRBD2 identical over 8 bases. Germline CDR1 is PRHDT and CDR2 is FYEKMQ (reference sequence). V was pared by 3 bases and J by 9 bases, with 8 bases of the junction left unmatched. CDR3 length: 14 residues. The DNA of the CDR3 is TGTGCCAGCAGCTTGGGACTAGGGGCGTGGACGCAGTATTTT. It yields the protein CASSLGLGAWTQYF.